The rows below give T cell receptor beta chains drawn from one sample of a study of beta chain features in type 1 diabetes. TCRdb's table, derived via immunoSEQ multiplex PCR, lists solely in-frame clones and lacks some. The table records fewer than 900,000 clones, roughly 17% of them present only once. The sequencing sample was made of naive CD4+ T cells from blood. All receptors derive from a woman under 30 in good health. CDR3s include the opening cysteine and the closing phenylalanine or tryptophan. The D gene is left open where the match is weak. The size field is filled for only some rows; it gives once, few, many or a size class.

V	size	D	J	CDR3	DNA
TRBV7-9	few	TRBD2	TRBJ2-7	CASSLGGPWGRLASYEQYF	TGTGCCAGCAGCTTAGGCGGCCCCTGGGGGAGACTAGCGAGCTACGAGCAGTACTTC
TRBV27	-	-	TRBJ2-7	CASSLRVGKSISYEQYF	TGTGCCAGCAGTTTAAGGGTGGGAAAATCCATCTCCTACGAGCAGTACTTC
TRBV4-3	few	-	TRBJ1-4	CASSQERASGEKLFF	TGCGCCAGCAGCCAAGAGAGGGCCTCGGGTGAAAAACTGTTTTTT
TRBV18	few	TRBD2	TRBJ2-3	CASSPYDSGRTDTQYF	TGTGCCAGCTCCCCCTATGATAGCGGGAGGACAGATACGCAGTATTTT
TRBV7-6	few	-	TRBJ2-7	CASSAAGTAYEQYF	TGTGCCAGCAGCGCGGCGGGGACAGCCTACGAGCAGTACTTC
TRBV7-9	-	-	TRBJ2-7	CASSLVAGEQYF	TGTGCCAGCAGCTTAGTGGCGGGGGAGCAGTACTTC
TRBV4-2	-	TRBD2	TRBJ2-7	CASSPEIGGRTYEQYF	TGTGCCAGCAGTCCTGAAATCGGCGGGAGAACCTACGAGCAGTACTTC
TRBV6-5	-	-	TRBJ1-2	CASSYSVHYVAYGYTF	TGTGCCAGCAGTTACTCGGTCCACTATGTGGCCTATGGCTACACCTTC
TRBV6-6	-	-	TRBJ2-3	CASSYPNPGDTQYF	TGTGCCAGCAGTTACCCCAATCCGGGGGATACGCAGTATTTT
TRBV10-2	-	TRBD2	TRBJ2-7	CASREGLADYYEQYF	TGCGCCAGCAGGGAGGGACTAGCGGACTACTACGAGCAGTACTTC
TRBV4-3	-	-	TRBJ2-6	CASSQSVDGSGANVLTF	TGCGCCAGCAGCCAAAGCGTGGACGGCTCTGGGGCCAACGTCCTGACTTTC
TRBV19	few	TRBD2	TRBJ2-1	CASSIASSGGYNEQFF	TGTGCCAGTAGTATAGCTAGTAGCGGGGGGTACAATGAGCAGTTCTTC
TRBV5-6	few	-	TRBJ2-3	CASSWGRERTQYF	TGTGCCAGCAGCTGGGGCCGAGAGCGTACGCAGTATTTT
TRBV10-3	few	-	TRBJ2-1	CASSSLRGGYNEQFF	TGTGCCAGCAGTTCCCTCCGGGGAGGCTACAATGAGCAGTTCTTC
TRBV5-6	few	TRBD2	TRBJ2-1	CASSFGLVVNEQFF	TGTGCCAGCAGCTTCGGACTAGTCGTCAATGAGCAGTTCTTC
TRBV29-1	few	TRBD2	TRBJ2-7	CSVGAGGYEQYF	TGCAGCGTTGGGGCGGGAGGGTACGAGCAGTACTTC
TRBV19	few	-	TRBJ2-1	CATRDRDNEQFF	TGTGCCACCAGGGACCGGGACAATGAGCAGTTCTTC
TRBV9	few	TRBD2	TRBJ2-5	CASSVGAPSGRETQYF	TGTGCCAGCAGCGTAGGGGCCCCCAGCGGGAGAGAGACCCAGTACTTC